These 9 T cell receptor beta chains were all obtained from the same sample, sequenced in a study of spatial heterogeneity in lung cancer. TCRdb redid the calling of the 5' RACE reads with MiXCR, one entry per CDR3 protein. The table lists 45,000 or so distinct CDR3 sequences, 10% to 15% of them singletons, with roughly 45% in the top ten. Time point defined: sample taken at primary tumor resection. Tumor, nontumor lung or frozen PBMC supplied whole RNA, sequenced without sorting. Material: PBMCs, obtained at surgery. These receptors were collected from a female donor with early-stage non-small cell lung cancer.

The chain couples TRBV7-8 to TRBJ1-1; TRBD1 aligns across 8 bases. The CDR3 runs 14 residues. Germline values: CDR1 SGHVS, CDR2 FQNEAQ. V was clipped by 3 bases and J by 3 bases; unmatched bases: 3. DNA of the CDR3: TGTGCCAGCAGCTTCCCGGGACAGGACACTGAAGCTTTCTTT. Translated: CASSFPGQDTEAFF.

The chain couples TRBV29-1 to TRBJ1-2; D gene unclear. In germline, CDR1 is SQVTM, CDR2 ANQGSEA. V shed 2 bases and J shed 4 bases, with 8 bases lying between them. This CDR3 is 12 amino acids long. CDR3 coding DNA: TGCAGCGTTGAATTGCCAGGCTATGGCTACACCTTC. Translating it yields CSVELPGYGYTF.

There are many counts of this clonotype. V usage is TRBV3-1 and J usage is TRBJ2-7; TRBD2 might be the D (5 bases). CDR1 is LGHDT, CDR2 YNNKEL, per germline (reference sequence). The CDR3 sequence is 15 residues long. Trimming shortened V by 1 base and J by 1 base, and 11 bases separated the two germline ends. The CDR3 coding sequence is TGTGCCAGCAGCCAAGCGGCGGGTACTTCCTACGAGCAGTACTTC. It codes for CASSQAAGTSYEQYF.

Points on this clonotype: A clone one base away is much larger, so this may be a read error. The chain employs TRBV2 and TRBJ2-3; tentative D call: TRBD2 (5 bases). The CDR3 contains 14 residues. The V gene's germline CDR1 is SNHLY and CDR2 FYNNEI. The DNA of the CDR3 is TGTGCCAGCAGTGGCGGGCTCAGCACATATACGCAGTATTTT. Protein product: CASSGGLSTYTQYF.

This clonotype was recorded many times. This chain connects TRBV5-1 to TRBJ1-4; D is ambiguous. The CDR3 runs 14 residues. Trimming removed 3 bases from V and 5 bases from J, with 11 bases in between. The germline gives CDR1 SGHRS, CDR2 YFSETQ. The CDR3 DNA is TGCGCCAGCAGCTCGCGGCCGGCGAATGAAAAACTGTTTTTT. Protein: CASSSRPANEKLFF.

This clonotype was picked up many times. The J gene is TRBJ2-3, the V gene TRBV9; 11 nucleotides line up with TRBD2. J lost 2 bases, V lost 2 bases, and 7 bases had no gene match. Germline V CDR1 and CDR2: SGDLS, YYNGEE. The length of the CDR3 is 17 residues. CDR3 loop: CASSVTSGGPNTDTQYF. The CDR3 DNA is TGTGCCAGCAGCGTTACTAGCGGGGGCCCCAACACAGATACGCAGTATTTT.

The rearrangement uses TRBV5-4 and TRBJ2-1; D remains ambiguous. The CDR3 runs to 12 residues. CDR1 is SGHNT, CDR2 YYREEE, per germline (reference sequence). The V gene lost 4 bases and the J gene lost 8 bases, with 10 bases spanning the gap. CDR3 in DNA: TGTGCCAGCAGCCGAACGGACGATGAGCAGTTCTTC. Its protein is CASSRTDDEQFF.

This clonotype was detected only once. A much larger clone is a single base away; this may be a read error. V gene TRBV29-1 combines with J gene TRBJ1-2; D possibly corresponds to TRBD1 (5 bases). This CDR3 is 14 amino acids long. Looked up from germline, CDR1 is SQVTM and CDR2 is ANQGSEA. The CDR3 region is CSVSDGTGSYDYTF. DNA of the CDR3: TGCAGCGTTTCCGATGGGACGGGAAGTTATGACTACACCTTC.

The rearrangement uses TRBV7-9 and TRBJ1-2; D is undetermined. This CDR3 spans 15 amino acids. Looked up from germline, CDR1 is SEHNR and CDR2 is FQNEAQ (reference sequence). V shed 0 bases and J shed 2 bases, with 10 bases lying between them. DNA for the CDR3: TGTGCCAGCAGCTTAGCAGGAACATCGAACTATGGCTACACCTTC. This sequence encodes CASSLAGTSNYGYTF.